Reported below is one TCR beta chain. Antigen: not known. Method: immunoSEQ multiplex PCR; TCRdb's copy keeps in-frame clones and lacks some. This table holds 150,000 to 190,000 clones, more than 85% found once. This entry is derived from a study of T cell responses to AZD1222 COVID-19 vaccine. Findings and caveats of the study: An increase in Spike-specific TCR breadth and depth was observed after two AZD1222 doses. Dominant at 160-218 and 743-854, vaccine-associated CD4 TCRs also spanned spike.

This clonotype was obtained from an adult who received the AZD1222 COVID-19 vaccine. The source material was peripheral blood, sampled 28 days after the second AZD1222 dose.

CDR3 sequence reads: CASSQGLSSYEQYF. The DNA of the CDR3 is TGTGCCAGCTCCCAAGGCCTTAGCTCCTACGAGCAGTACTTC. The rearrangement joins TRBV18 to TRBJ2-7; D not resolved. This CDR3 contains 14 residues. Germline V gene data show CDR1 as KGHSH and CDR2 as LQKENI. Trimming removed 6 bases at V and 0 bases at J, with 12 bases between.